The entry below describes one TCR beta chain. Sequenced by immunoSEQ multiplex PCR; TCRdb stores in-frame clones only, minus some. The sample contains more than 10,000 clones, around 80% of which appear only once. The entry originates in a study of OX40 agonist ivuxolimab in advanced cancers. The CDR3 is made up of 15 amino acids. From germline, CDR1 is SGHNT and CDR2 YYREEE (reference sequence). V was cut by 5 bases and J by 2 bases, with 16 bases left in between. The chain recombines TRBV5-4 with TRBJ1-2; D is uncertain. The source material was CD4+ or CD8+ T cells sorted from blood, sampled in a trial of the OX40 agonist ivuxolimab. This clonotype was obtained from an adult with an advanced solid tumor such as melanoma, head and neck, liver or kidney cancer. The CDR3 DNA sequence: TGTGCCAGCAGTCCTTTAGAGGCAAGAAACTATGGCTACACCTTC. Residues: CASSPLEARNYGYTF.